These 7 T cell receptor beta chains were all obtained from the same sample, sequenced in a study of shared clonotypes between healthy human individuals. Profiling relied on immunoSEQ multiplex PCR, and the TCRdb table lists in-frame clones only, not all of them. This table has 2,500,000 or so clones, 93% appearing once. Material: naive CD4+ T cells from PBMCs. Subset here: CD45RA+ positively selected. These receptors were obtained from a young man in good health. Some clones in this sample may be carry-over from other donors' samples.

This clone was seen a single time. The gene calls are TRBV5-1 and TRBJ2-1; D is possibly TRBD2 (6 bases). The CDR3 is 16 amino acids. From germline, CDR1 is SGHRS and CDR2 YFSETQ. V gave up 4 bases and J gave up 3 bases, with 17 bases separating them. The CDR3 sequence is CASSQYGGTSYNEQFF. CDR3 DNA: TGCGCCAGCAGCCAATACGGCGGGACGAGCTACAATGAGCAGTTCTTC.

The CDR3 loop reads CASSRPGGSSYEQYF. In DNA form, the CDR3 reads TGTGCCAGCAGTCGTCCGGGGGGTAGCTCCTACGAGCAGTACTTC. This chain uses TRBV28 with TRBJ2-7; 7 bases are a match to TRBD2. The CDR3 has 15 amino acids. Looked up from germline, CDR1 is MDHEN and CDR2 is SYDVKM. J gave up 0 bases and V 5 bases, and 7 bases lay outside the gene matches.

V usage is TRBV25-1 and J usage is TRBJ1-2, with D uncertain. The CDR3 consists of 16 residues. Trimming cost V 1 base and J 4 bases, with 16 bases left between them. Germline values: CDR1 MGHDK, CDR2 SYGVNS. The CDR3 here is CASSEFGVEIPYGYTF. Written as DNA, the CDR3 is TGTGCCAGCAGTGAATTCGGTGTGGAGATCCCCTATGGCTACACCTTC.

This chain links TRBV5-4 with TRBJ1-2; possible D gene TRBD1, 6 bases. Germline assignment: CDR1 SGHNT and CDR2 YYREEE (reference sequence). V shed 1 base and J shed 8 bases, with 12 bases lying between them. The CDR3 covers 13 residues. This chain's CDR3 is CASSLLTGGGYTF. The CDR3, as DNA: TGTGCCAGCAGCTTGTTGACCGGGGGCGGCTACACCTTC. Supplemented by reference TRBV5-4 and TRBJ1-2, the full variable domain reads ETGVTQSPTHLIKTRGQQVTLRCSSQSGHNTVSWYQQALGQGPQFIFQYYREEENGRGNFPPRFSGLQFPNYSSELNVNALELDDSALYLCASSLLTGGGYTFGSGTRLTVV.

The V gene is TRBV9, the J gene TRBJ2-7, with D maybe TRBD2 (6 bases). CDR3 size: 17 residues. V was cut by 3 bases and J by 4 bases, with 23 bases left in between. Germline V lookup: CDR1 SGDLS, CDR2 YYNGEE. CDR3 protein: CASSEGSWAGGQYEQYF. The CDR3 DNA is TGTGCCAGCAGCGAGGGGTCTTGGGCTGGAGGGCAATACGAGCAGTACTTC.

The V call is TRBV6-4, the J call TRBJ1-1, with TRBD1 matching over 8 bases. The germline CDR1 and CDR2 sequences are MRHNA and SNTAGT. This CDR3 is 15 amino acids long. V dropped 4 bases and J dropped 0; count of bases not matched to a gene: 4. The CDR3 sequence is CASSGQGALNTEAFF. CDR3 nucleotides: TGTGCCAGCAGTGGGCAGGGGGCCTTGAACACTGAAGCTTTCTTT.

The chain combines TRBV19 with TRBJ2-7, with D unclear. The V gene's germline CDR1 is LNHDA and CDR2 SQIVND (reference sequence). CDR3 size: 15 residues. The germline V and J ends were trimmed by 5 bases and 6 bases, with 20 bases remaining between them. CDR3 DNA: TGTGCCAGTAGTTCCCGTGCTGGGCCCTTTGGCGAGCAGTACTTC. Amino acids: CASSSRAGPFGEQYF.